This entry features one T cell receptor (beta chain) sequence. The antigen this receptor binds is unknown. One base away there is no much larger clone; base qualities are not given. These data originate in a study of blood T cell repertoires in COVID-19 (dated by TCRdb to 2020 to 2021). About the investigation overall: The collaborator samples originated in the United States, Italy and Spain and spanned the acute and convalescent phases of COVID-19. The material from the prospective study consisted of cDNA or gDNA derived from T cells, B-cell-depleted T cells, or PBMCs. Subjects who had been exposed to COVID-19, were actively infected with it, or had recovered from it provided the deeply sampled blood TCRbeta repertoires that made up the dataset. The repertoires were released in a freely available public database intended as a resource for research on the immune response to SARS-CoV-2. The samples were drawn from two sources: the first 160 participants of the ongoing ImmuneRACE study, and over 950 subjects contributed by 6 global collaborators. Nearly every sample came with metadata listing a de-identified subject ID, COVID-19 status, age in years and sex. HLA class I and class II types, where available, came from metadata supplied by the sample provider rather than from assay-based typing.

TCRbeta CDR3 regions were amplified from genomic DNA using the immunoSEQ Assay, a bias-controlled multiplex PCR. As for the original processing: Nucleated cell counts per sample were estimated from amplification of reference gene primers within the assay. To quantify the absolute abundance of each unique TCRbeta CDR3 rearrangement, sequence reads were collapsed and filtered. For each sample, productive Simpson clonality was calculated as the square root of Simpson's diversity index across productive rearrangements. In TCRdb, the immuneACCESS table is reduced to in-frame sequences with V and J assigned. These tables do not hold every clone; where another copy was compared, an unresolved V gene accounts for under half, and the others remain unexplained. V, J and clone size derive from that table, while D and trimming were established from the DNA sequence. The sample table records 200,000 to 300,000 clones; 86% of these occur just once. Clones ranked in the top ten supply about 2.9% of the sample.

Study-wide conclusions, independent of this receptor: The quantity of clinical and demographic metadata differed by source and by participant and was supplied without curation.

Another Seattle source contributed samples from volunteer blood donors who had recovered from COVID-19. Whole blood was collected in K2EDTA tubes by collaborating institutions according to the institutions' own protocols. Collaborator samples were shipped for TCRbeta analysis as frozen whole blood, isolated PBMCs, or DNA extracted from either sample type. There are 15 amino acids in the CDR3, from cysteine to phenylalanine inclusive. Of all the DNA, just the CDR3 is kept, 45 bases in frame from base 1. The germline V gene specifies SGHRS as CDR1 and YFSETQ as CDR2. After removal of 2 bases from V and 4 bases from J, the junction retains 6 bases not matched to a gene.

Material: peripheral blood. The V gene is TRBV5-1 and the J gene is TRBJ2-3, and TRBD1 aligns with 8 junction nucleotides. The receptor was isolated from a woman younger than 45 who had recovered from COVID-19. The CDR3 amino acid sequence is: CASSLHRQGSDTQYF. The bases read TGCGCCAGCAGCTTACACCGACAGGGGTCAGATACGCAGTATTTT.